Reported below is one TCR beta chain. The target antigen is unknown. Measured with immunoSEQ multiplex PCR; TCRdb has only the in-frame clones, and not every one. The sample carries approximately 49,000 clones, about 80% recorded once. Time point here: blood 2 weeks post-SBRT. Treatment defined: 15 Gy SBRT to primary tumor, nephrectomy 4 weeks later. This CDR3 has 15 amino acids. Trimming cost V 1 base and J 1 base, with 7 bases left between them. CDR1 and CDR2 (germline): MNHEY, SVGAGI. The data belong to a study of radiation and T cells in renal cell carcinoma. Study at large: Nephrectomy followed 15 Gy stereotactic body radiation by 4 weeks. Points from the study as a whole: In blood, top tumor clones expanded by 2 weeks, shrinking by 4.

The origin of this receptor is a woman aged 70-85 years with renal cell carcinoma. The sample was blood, taken from a patient whose treatment included radiotherapy and nephrectomy. This chain uses TRBV6-5 with TRBJ2-2; D remains unclear. In DNA form, the CDR3 reads TGTGCCAGCAGTTACTATGGTGGGAACACCGGGGAGCTGTTTTTT. Its protein is CASSYYGGNTGELFF.